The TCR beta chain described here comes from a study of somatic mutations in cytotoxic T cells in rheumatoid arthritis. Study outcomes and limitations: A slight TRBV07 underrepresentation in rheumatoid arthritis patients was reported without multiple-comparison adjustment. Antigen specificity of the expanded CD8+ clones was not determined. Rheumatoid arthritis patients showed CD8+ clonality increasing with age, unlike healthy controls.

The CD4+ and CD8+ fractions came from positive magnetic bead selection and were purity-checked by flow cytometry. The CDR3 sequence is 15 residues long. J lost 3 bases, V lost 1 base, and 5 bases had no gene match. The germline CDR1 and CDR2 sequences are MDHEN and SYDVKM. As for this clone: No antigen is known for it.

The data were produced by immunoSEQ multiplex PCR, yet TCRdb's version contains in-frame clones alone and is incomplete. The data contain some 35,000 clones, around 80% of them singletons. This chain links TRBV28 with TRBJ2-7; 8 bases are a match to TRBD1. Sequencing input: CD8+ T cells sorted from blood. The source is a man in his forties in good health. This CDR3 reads CASSLFGTGYYEQYF. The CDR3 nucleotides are TGTGCCAGCAGTTTATTCGGGACAGGATACTACGAGCAGTACTTC. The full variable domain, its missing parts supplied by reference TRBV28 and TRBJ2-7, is DVKVTQSSRYLVKRTGEKVFLECVQDMDHENMFWYRQDPGLGLRLIYFSYDVKMKEKGDIPEGYSVSREKKERFSLILESASTNQTSMYLCASSLFGTGYYEQYFGPGTRLTVT.